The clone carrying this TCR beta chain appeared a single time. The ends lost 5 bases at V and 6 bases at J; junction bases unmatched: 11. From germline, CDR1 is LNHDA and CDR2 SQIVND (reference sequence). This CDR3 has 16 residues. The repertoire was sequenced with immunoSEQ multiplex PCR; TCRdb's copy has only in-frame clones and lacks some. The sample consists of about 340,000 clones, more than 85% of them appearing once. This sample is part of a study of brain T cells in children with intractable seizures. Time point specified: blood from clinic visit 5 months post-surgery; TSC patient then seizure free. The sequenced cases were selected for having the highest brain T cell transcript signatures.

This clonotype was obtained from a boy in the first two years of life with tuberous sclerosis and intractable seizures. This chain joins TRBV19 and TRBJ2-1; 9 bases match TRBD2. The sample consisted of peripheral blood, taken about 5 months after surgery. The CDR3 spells CASSLAGGGFSNEQFF. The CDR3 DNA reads TGTGCCAGTAGTCTGGCGGGAGGGGGGTTTTCCAATGAGCAGTTCTTC. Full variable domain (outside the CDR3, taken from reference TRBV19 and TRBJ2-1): DGGITQSPKYLFRKEGQNVTLSCEQNLNHDAMYWYRQDPGQGLRLIYYSQIVNDFQKGDIAEGYSVSREKKESFPLTVTSAQKNPTAFYLCASSLAGGGFSNEQFFGPGTRLTVL.